One and the same sample provided the 32 T cell receptor beta chains below, sequenced in a study of blood T cell repertoires in COVID-19. Profiling relied on immunoSEQ multiplex PCR, and the TCRdb table lists in-frame clones only, not all of them. Here the sample spans about 250,000 clones, 65% to 80% being singletons. The sequenced sample consisted of peripheral blood. The origin of the receptors is a woman between 40 and 50 years old with active or convalescent COVID-19.

The chain recombines TRBV7-2 with TRBJ2-7; 8 bases agree with TRBD2. The CDR3 consists of 15 residues. V trimming: 1 base; J trimming: 5 bases; junction bases outside the gene matches: 7. Germline CDR1 SGHTA, CDR2 FQGNSA. The CDR3 reads CASSLVRTSFHEQYF. Written as DNA, the CDR3 is TGTGCCAGCAGCTTAGTGAGGACTAGCTTCCACGAGCAGTACTTC. Variable domain in full (rest from reference TRBV7-2 and TRBJ2-7): GAGVSQSPSNKVTEKGKDVELRCDPISGHTALYWYRQSLGQGLEFLIYFQGNSAPDKSGLPSDRFSAERTGGSVSTLTIQRTQQEDSAVYLCASSLVRTSFHEQYFGPGTRLTVT.

The chain couples TRBV11-2 to TRBJ2-3; perhaps TRBD2 as D (5 bases). With 10 bases removed from V and 7 bases from J, the gap between germline ends came to 15 bases. Germline CDR1 SGHAT, CDR2 FQNNGV. CDR3 length: 12 amino acids. This CDR3 reads CAINSPGNTQYF. For the CDR3, the DNA is TGTGCCATCAACTCCCCGGGGAATACGCAGTATTTT.

The chain has TRBV7-3 and TRBJ2-1, with 8 bases matching TRBD2. CDR1 and CDR2 (germline): SGHTA, FQGTGA. Trimming took 5 bases from V and 4 from J; bases not matched to a gene: 4. CDR3 length: 14 amino acids. The CDR3 is CASSTGTRYNEQFF. For the CDR3, the DNA is TGTGCCAGCAGCACCGGGACTAGGTACAATGAGCAGTTCTTC. Full variable domain (rest looked up from reference TRBV7-3 and TRBJ2-1): GAGVSQTPSNKVTEKGKYVELRCDPISGHTALYWYRQSLGQGPEFLIYFQGTGAADDSGLPNDRFFAVRPEGSVSTLKIQRTERGDSAVYLCASSTGTRYNEQFFGPGTRLTVL.

This chain uses TRBV30 with TRBJ1-5, with D possibly matching TRBD1 (5 bases). The length of the CDR3 is 13 residues. Between the trimmed V and J ends, which lost 3 bases and 4 bases, there was a span of 10 bases. Germline V CDR1 and CDR2: GTSNPN, SVGIG (reference sequence). The CDR3 DNA follows: TGTGCCTGGAGCCAGGGCCAGAATCAGCCCCAGCATTTT. It specifies CAWSQGQNQPQHF.

In the case of this clone: Distinct nucleotide sequences in the sample also encode this CDR3. V and J are TRBV12-3 or TRBV12-4 and TRBJ2-7; no clear D. V was pared by 3 bases and J by 3 bases, with 9 bases between. This CDR3 comprises 13 residues. This CDR3 is CASSLGRNYEQYF. The CDR3 bases are TGTGCCAGCAGTTTGGGCAGAAACTACGAGCAGTACTTC.

This chain joins TRBV7-6 and TRBJ2-1, with D maybe TRBD2 (6 bases). Germline V gene sequence: CDR1 SGHVS, CDR2 FNYEAQ. This CDR3 contains 15 residues. The V end lost 1 base, the J end lost 6 bases, and 13 bases lay between the germline ends. Written as DNA, the CDR3 is TGTGCCAGCAGCTTAGTCCGGACTAATCGCAATGAGCAGTTCTTC. Its protein is CASSLVRTNRNEQFF. The entire variable domain, with the rest obtained from reference TRBV7-6 and TRBJ2-1, is as follows: GAGVSQSPRYKVTKRGQDVALRCDPISGHVSLYWYRQALGQGPEFLTYFNYEAQQDKSGLPNDRFSAERPEGSISTLTIQRTEQRDSAMYRCASSLVRTNRNEQFFGPGTRLTVL.

The rearrangement links TRBV5-1 to TRBJ2-5; D remains ambiguous. The V and J ends lost 1 base and 4 bases respectively, with 17 bases between them. The germline V gene has CDR1 SGHRS and CDR2 YFSETQ. CDR3 length: 16 residues. The DNA for the CDR3 is TGCGCCAGCAGCTTGACGATCCCGAGTGGTTCAGAGACCCAGTACTTC. Its translation is CASSLTIPSGSETQYF.

This clone appeared once. CDR3 amino acids: CASSLPGQGTGELFF. In nucleotides, the CDR3 is TGTGCCAGCAGTCTTCCGGGACAGGGCACCGGGGAGCTGTTTTTT. The genes are TRBV3-1 (or the pseudogene TRBV3-2) and TRBJ2-2; 9 bases are shared with TRBD1. The germline CDR1 and CDR2 sequences are LGHDT and YNNKEL (reference sequence). The CDR3 runs 15 residues. The J segment lost 4 bases and the V segment lost 6 bases, leaving 6 bases of the junction unmatched.

The chain couples TRBV5-1 to TRBJ2-5; 8 bases are shared with TRBD2. The germline gives CDR1 SGHRS, CDR2 YFSETQ. With V trimmed by 4 bases and J by 4 bases, 6 bases remained unmatched. The CDR3 is made up of 14 amino acids. The CDR3 region has the DNA TGCGCCAGCAGCCCCGGTCGGGGGGGAGAGACCCAGTACTTC. Translation: CASSPGRGGETQYF.

The CDR3 protein is CASSPRGGQERGTQYF. The DNA for the CDR3 is TGTGCCAGCAGTCCACGGGGGGGCCAGGAACGCGGTACGCAGTATTTT. The genes are TRBV27 and TRBJ2-3; 8 nucleotides line up with TRBD2. Germline V lookup: CDR1 MNHEY, CDR2 SMNVEV (reference sequence). This CDR3 is built from 16 residues. V was pared by 5 bases and J by 8 bases, with 15 bases of the junction left unmatched.

This chain links TRBV5-5 with TRBJ2-7; 11 positions agree with TRBD2. The CDR3 sequence is 16 residues long. Germline loops: CDR1 SGHKS, CDR2 YYEKEE (reference sequence). The junction had 2 bases not matched to a gene; V was cut back by 0 bases and J by 0 bases. The CDR3 sequence is CASSLGLAGGSYEQYV. The CDR3 DNA is TGTGCCAGCAGCTTGGGCCTAGCGGGGGGCTCCTACGAGCAGTACGTC.

The CDR3 DNA reads TGTGCCAGCAGCTCCGGGACAGGGGTTACTGGCTACACCTTC. Translating gives CASSSGTGVTGYTF. The gene calls are TRBV7-9 and TRBJ1-2, with 10 bases that match TRBD1. After removal of 4 bases from V and 7 bases from J, the junction contained 6 bases not matched to a gene. This CDR3 spans 14 amino acids. Germline assignment: CDR1 SEHNR and CDR2 FQNEAQ (reference sequence).

A few counts support this clone. The genes are TRBV10-3 and TRBJ2-7; D might be TRBD1 (6 bases). The CDR3 spans 14 residues. CDR1 and CDR2 from the germline V gene are ENHRY and SYGVKD. Trimming shortened V by 2 bases and J by 2 bases, and 10 bases separated the two germline ends. CDR3: CAISEEQGPYEQYF. The CDR3 DNA follows: TGTGCCATCAGTGAGGAACAGGGTCCCTACGAGCAGTACTTC.

This clone occurred a few times. The V and J genes are TRBV19 and TRBJ1-1; 9 bases agree with TRBD1. J was trimmed by 1 base and V by 7 bases; bases with no gene match: 4. The CDR3 is 14 residues long. CDR1 and CDR2 from the germline V gene are LNHDA and SQIVND (reference sequence). CDR3 sequence reads: CASTWDRANTEAFF. In DNA, the CDR3 is TGTGCCAGTACCTGGGACAGGGCGAACACTGAAGCTTTCTTT.

The chain carries TRBV2 and TRBJ1-1; 8 positions match TRBD1. The CDR3 is 14 amino acids. V was pared by 4 bases and J by 3 bases, with 4 bases of the junction left unmatched. Germline CDR1 and CDR2: SNHLY and FYNNEI. The CDR3 spells CASSGQGKDTEAFF. In DNA, the CDR3 is TGTGCCAGCAGTGGACAGGGGAAGGACACTGAAGCTTTCTTT. The full variable domain, with the rest looked up from reference TRBV2 and TRBJ1-1, is EPEVTQTPSHQVTQMGQEVILRCVPISNHLYFYWYRQILGQKVEFLVSFYNNEISEKSEIFDDQFSVERPDGSNFTLKIRSTKLEDSAMYFCASSGQGKDTEAFFGQGTRLTVV.

This rearrangement joins TRBV19 to TRBJ1-3; the D is unclear. Trimming removed 5 bases at V and 0 bases at J, with 14 bases between. Germline CDR1 reads LNHDA; CDR2 reads SQIVND (reference sequence). CDR3 length equals 16 residues. For the CDR3, the DNA is TGTGCCAGTAGTCCCTCTCGGGGAAACTCTGGAAACACCATATATTTT. Translating it yields CASSPSRGNSGNTIYF.

This CDR3 reads CASSLPGGPANEKLFF. CDR3 coding DNA: TGTGCCAGCAGCTTACCCGGAGGGCCGGCTAATGAAAAACTGTTTTTT. J is TRBJ1-4 and V is TRBV7-9; D is undetermined. Germline CDR1 reads SEHNR; CDR2 reads FQNEAQ (reference sequence). CDR3 size: 16 residues. Trimming took 2 bases from V and 3 from J, leaving 13 bases between them.

V and J are TRBV19 and TRBJ1-1; D gene ambiguous. Germline V lookup: CDR1 LNHDA, CDR2 SQIVND (reference sequence). The CDR3 spans 16 residues. Trimming removed 0 bases from V and 4 bases from J, with 15 bases in between. CDR3 amino acids: CASSIDFGEWSTEAFF. The DNA for the CDR3 is TGTGCCAGTAGTATAGATTTCGGGGAGTGGAGCACTGAAGCTTTCTTT.

This sequence joins TRBV28 and TRBJ2-6; tentatively, D is TRBD1 (6 bases). The CDR3 extends over 17 amino acids. The V gene lost 2 bases and the J gene lost 2 bases, with 13 bases spanning the gap. Per germline, CDR1 MDHEN and CDR2 SYDVKM. CDR3 protein: CASSLGGPPAGANVLTF. DNA of the CDR3: TGTGCCAGCAGTTTAGGGGGCCCGCCAGCTGGGGCCAACGTCCTGACTTTC.

J is TRBJ1-5 and V is TRBV30, with a weak D call TRBD1 (5 bases). Trimming removed 0 bases from V and 4 bases from J, with 19 bases in between. The CDR3 extends over 17 amino acids. Looked up from germline, CDR1 is GTSNPN and CDR2 is SVGIG (reference sequence). This CDR3 is CAWSVHQGVPSNQPQHF. In nucleotides, the CDR3 is TGTGCCTGGAGTGTTCATCAGGGCGTTCCCTCAAATCAGCCCCAGCATTTT.

This clone was recorded many times. The chain uses TRBV5-1 and TRBJ2-7, with 9 positions matching TRBD1. The CDR3 has 15 residues. V shed 2 bases and J 0 bases; nucleotides not matched to a gene: 3. Germline values: CDR1 SGHRS, CDR2 YFSETQ. The CDR3 region is CASSFRTGVSYEQYF. CDR3 nucleotide sequence: TGCGCCAGCAGCTTCCGGACAGGGGTCTCCTACGAGCAGTACTTC.

This chain joins TRBV29-1 and TRBJ1-1; TRBD1 aligns across 7 bases. In germline, CDR1 is SQVTM, CDR2 ANQGSEA. Trimming cost V 6 bases and J 0 bases; bases outside gene matches: 7. The CDR3 has 14 amino acids. The CDR3 sequence: CSVRRTGVNTEAFF. The CDR3, as DNA: TGCAGCGTCCGCCGCACAGGGGTGAACACTGAAGCTTTCTTT.

The rearrangement uses TRBV7-7 and TRBJ1-6; TRBD1 agrees at 7 bases. The CDR3 is made up of 16 amino acids. Germline V gene lookup returns CDR1 SSHAT and CDR2 FNYEAQ (reference sequence). V lost 2 bases to trimming and J lost 8 bases; unmatched junction nucleotides: 9. The CDR3 reads CASSLNCHRGDSPLHF. The CDR3 DNA reads TGTGCCAGCAGCTTAAACTGCCACAGGGGCGATTCACCCCTCCACTTT.

The chain uses TRBV5-5 and TRBJ1-1, with 10 positions matching TRBD1. Germline values: CDR1 SGHKS, CDR2 YYEKEE (reference sequence). The CDR3 is 16 residues long. J was trimmed by 5 bases and V by 3 bases; bases with no gene match: 10. CDR3 sequence: CASSWGTGARWTEAFF. In DNA form, the CDR3 reads TGTGCCAGCAGCTGGGGGACAGGGGCGAGGTGGACTGAAGCTTTCTTT.

V usage is TRBV5-4 and J usage is TRBJ1-1, with a possible D match to TRBD1 (6 bases). The germline gives CDR1 SGHNT, CDR2 YYREEE (reference sequence). V lost 4 bases and J lost 1, with 14 bases in between. The CDR3 spans 15 residues. The CDR3 region is CASSTNRAQNTEAFF. The CDR3 nucleotides read TGTGCCAGCAGCACGAACAGGGCTCAGAACACTGAAGCTTTCTTT.

The chain uses TRBV6-1 and TRBJ2-2, with 10 bases matching TRBD2. The trim removed 3 bases at V and 4 bases at J, leaving 8 bases unmatched. This CDR3 contains 17 residues. Germline values: CDR1 MNHNS, CDR2 SASEGT. CDR3 sequence (DNA): TGTGCCAGCAGTGAGGGGGGAGCGGGGGGGGGCACCGGGGAGCTGTTTTTT. Translation: CASSEGGAGGGTGELFF.

The chain combines TRBV11-2 with TRBJ2-7; 9 nucleotides match TRBD1. V dropped 3 bases and J dropped 0; count of bases not matched to a gene: 3. The CDR3 runs to 15 residues. The germline V gene encodes CDR1 SGHAT and CDR2 FQNNGV. The CDR3 region has the DNA TGTGCCAGCAGCTTGGGGACAGGGAGCTCCTACGAGCAGTACGTC. Translated: CASSLGTGSSYEQYV.

The V and J genes are TRBV4-1 and TRBJ2-2; D might be TRBD1 (5 bases). The CDR3 is 15 residues long. The V end lost 4 bases, the J end lost 6 bases, and 15 bases lay between the germline ends. The germline gives CDR1 MGHRA, CDR2 YSYEKL. Here the CDR3 reads CASSPPDQGPGELFF. The DNA of the CDR3 is TGCGCCAGCAGCCCCCCAGACCAGGGTCCCGGGGAGCTGTTTTTT.

There are a few counts of this clone. This chain uses TRBV18 with TRBJ2-7; 8 bases are shared with TRBD2. The CDR3 extends over 14 amino acids. Germline-derived CDR1 and CDR2 are KGHSH and LQKENI. Germline trimming cut 2 bases from V and 5 bases from J; bases unmatched to any gene: 5. CDR3 coding DNA: TGTGCCAGCTCACCAACGAGCGGGGGCCACGAGCAGTACTTC. Amino acid sequence: CASSPTSGGHEQYF.

The chain links TRBV30 to TRBJ1-6, with D perhaps TRBD1 (6 bases). The CDR3 runs to 13 residues. The ends were cut back, 4 bases at V and 5 bases at J, with 9 bases in the middle. Germline-derived CDR1 and CDR2 are GTSNPN and SVGIG (reference sequence). Here the CDR3 reads CAWKGVNNSPLHF. CDR3 in DNA: TGTGCCTGGAAGGGGGTTAATAATTCACCCCTCCACTTT.

This clone has a count of ten or more. The chain couples TRBV7-6 to TRBJ2-3; 8 nucleotides align to TRBD2. V lost 5 bases to trimming and J lost 0 bases; unmatched junction nucleotides: 10. Germline V CDR1 and CDR2: SGHVS, FNYEAQ. This CDR3 has 17 amino acids. As DNA, the CDR3 is TGTGCCAGCAGCCGCTTTACTAGCGGCAGTAGCACAGATACGCAGTATTTT. Translation: CASSRFTSGSSTDTQYF.

The chain couples TRBV3-1 (or the pseudogene TRBV3-2) to TRBJ2-5; TRBD2 matches 12 bases. Germline CDR1 is LGHDT and CDR2 is YNNKEL (reference sequence). V lost 10 bases and J lost 5; bases outside the gene matches: 8. CDR3 size: 14 residues. The CDR3 sequence is CATTRLAGEETQYF. CDR3 bases: TGTGCCACCACCCGACTAGCGGGGGAGGAGACCCAGTACTTC.